Shown below are 10 T cell receptor beta chains from a single sample sequenced in a study of control samples from healthy donors and cancer patients (TCRdb year 2020). Library method: the immunoSEQ multiplex PCR assay. This immuneACCESS table, as held by TCRdb, lists in-frame sequences with V and J called but not all clones. Of the missing ones, under half trace to an unresolved V gene in checked studies; the others have no known cause. This sample has 150,000 to 200,000 clones in its table, and around 87% of those were observed once. Clones ranked in the top ten supply around 1.4% of the sample. The sequenced sample was blood. The receptors originated from a woman aged 50 to 65 in good health.

The J gene is TRBJ1-2, the V gene TRBV18, with a weak D call TRBD1 (6 bases). Germline CDR1 KGHSH, CDR2 LQKENI. V lost 2 bases to trimming and J lost 6 bases, with 16 bases between them. CDR3 length: 15 residues. The CDR3 sequence: CASSPEPDRRDGYTF. For the CDR3, the DNA is TGTGCCAGCTCACCAGAACCGGACAGAAGGGATGGCTACACCTTC.

In this sample, this clone turned up once. The chain carries TRBV5-4 and TRBJ2-5; TRBD1 agrees at 12 bases. The length of the CDR3 is 15 residues. Germline CDR1 SGHNT, CDR2 YYREEE (reference sequence). Unmatched junction bases numbered 3, after V lost 2 bases and J lost 4 bases. This chain's CDR3 is CASSFGDRGRETQYF. The CDR3 DNA reads TGTGCCAGCAGCTTTGGGGACAGGGGGCGAGAGACCCAGTACTTC.

On this clone: Relative to the germline gene, one junction end is altered; a read error may explain this. The J gene is TRBJ1-4, the V gene TRBV3-1 (or the pseudogene TRBV3-2); D unclear. Germline assignment: CDR1 LGHDT and CDR2 YNNKEL (reference sequence). There are 14 residues in the CDR3. Written as DNA, the CDR3 is TGTGCCAGCCGCCAAGGTGCAACTAATGAAAAACTGTTTTTT. It yields the protein CASRQGATNEKLFF.

The chain is built from TRBV18 and TRBJ2-7; 7 nucleotides agree with TRBD2. The CDR3 length is 14 residues. V was clipped by 2 bases and J by 4 bases; unmatched bases: 5. CDR1 and CDR2 (germline): KGHSH, LQKENI. CDR3 DNA sequence: TGTGCCAGCTCACCAAGCGGGAATGTTTACGAGCAGTACTTC. Protein sequence: CASSPSGNVYEQYF. Together with reference TRBV18 and TRBJ2-7, the CDR3 gives the full variable domain: NAGVMQNPRHLVRRRGQEARLRCSPMKGHSHVYWYRQLPEEGLKFMVYLQKENIIDESGMPKERFSAEFPKEGPSILRIQQVVRGDSAAYFCASSPSGNVYEQYFGPGTRLTVT.

V usage is TRBV7-9 and J usage is TRBJ2-1; 8 bases match TRBD2. Losses at the gene ends were 5 bases for V and 10 bases for J; bases not matched to a gene: 10. Germline CDR1 and CDR2: SEHNR and FQNEAQ (reference sequence). This CDR3 region has 14 residues. CDR3 nucleotide sequence: TGTGCCAGCAGCGAGGTAGCGGGGCTCGGAGAGCAGTTCTTC. Its translation is CASSEVAGLGEQFF.

CDR3 in amino acids: CASSLGDPTGELFF. DNA for the CDR3: TGCGCCAGCAGCTTGGGGGACCCCACCGGGGAGCTGTTTTTT. The V call is TRBV5-1, the J call TRBJ2-2, with D tentatively TRBD1 or TRBD2 (5 bases each). Trimming shortened V by 0 bases and J by 4 bases, and 7 bases separated the two germline ends. The germline V gene has CDR1 SGHRS and CDR2 YFSETQ. CDR3 length equals 14 residues.

The genes are TRBV9 and TRBJ2-5; maybe TRBD2 (6 bases). The CDR3 contains 14 residues. Germline CDR1 SGDLS, CDR2 YYNGEE. V lost 0 bases, J lost 5 bases, and 11 bases lay in between. DNA for the CDR3: TGTGCCAGCAGCGTAGGCCCTGGGGGGGAGACCCAGTACTTC. Its translation: CASSVGPGGETQYF.

The chain uses TRBV12-3 or TRBV12-4 and TRBJ2-7, with unresolved D. CDR3 length: 13 amino acids. The germline V and J ends were trimmed by 6 bases and 2 bases, with 11 bases remaining between them. CDR3: CASSPNRPYEQYF. The DNA of the CDR3 is TGTGCCAGCAGCCCAAATCGACCCTACGAGCAGTACTTC.

The rearrangement links TRBV7-9 to TRBJ1-1; maybe TRBD1 (5 bases). From germline, CDR1 is SEHNR and CDR2 FQNEAQ (reference sequence). CDR3 length equals 12 residues. V was trimmed by 0 bases and J by 10 bases, leaving 9 bases between them. The CDR3 DNA is TGTGCCAGCAGCTTAGCGCCGGGGGGAGCTTTCTTT. It codes for CASSLAPGGAFF.

This chain connects TRBV5-8 to TRBJ1-1; D gene uncertain. V was clipped by 2 bases and J by 1 base, with 12 bases between them. Germline CDR1 and CDR2: SGHTS and YDEGEE. This CDR3 region has 15 residues. The CDR3 bases are TGTGCCAGCAGCTTAGGTGGTATGCCGAACACTGAAGCTTTCTTT. This codes for CASSLGGMPNTEAFF.